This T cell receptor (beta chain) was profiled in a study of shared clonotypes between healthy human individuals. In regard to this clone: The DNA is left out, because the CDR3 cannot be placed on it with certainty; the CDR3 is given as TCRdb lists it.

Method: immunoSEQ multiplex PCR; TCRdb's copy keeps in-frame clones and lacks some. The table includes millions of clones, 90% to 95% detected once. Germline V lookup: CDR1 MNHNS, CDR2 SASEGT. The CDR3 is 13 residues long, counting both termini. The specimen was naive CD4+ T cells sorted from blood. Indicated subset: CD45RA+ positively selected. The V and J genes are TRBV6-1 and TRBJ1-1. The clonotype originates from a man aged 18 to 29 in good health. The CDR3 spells CASSTSGASGAFF.